Shown below are 29 T cell receptor beta chains from a single sample sequenced in a study of blood T cell repertoires in COVID-19. The method was immunoSEQ multiplex PCR; TCRdb's version includes in-frame clones alone and lacks a portion of them. The data show 40,000 or so clones, approximately 81% seen once. The sample was peripheral blood. The source is a man aged 60-69 years with COVID-19, enrolled during active disease.

V is TRBV19 and J is TRBJ1-2; a weak D match, TRBD1 (6 bases). Germline V CDR1 and CDR2: LNHDA, SQIVND (reference sequence). This CDR3 is 12 amino acids long. V gave up 3 bases and J gave up 8 bases, with 10 bases separating them. The CDR3 nucleotides are TGTGCCAGTAGTATTGGGGGCCAGGGCTACACCTTC. Translated, it gives CASSIGGQGYTF.

The V call is TRBV3-1 (or the pseudogene TRBV3-2), the J call TRBJ1-6; 8 bases fit TRBD1. CDR3 size: 16 residues. Germline V gene data show CDR1 as LGHDT and CDR2 as YNNKEL (reference sequence). J was trimmed by 8 bases and V by 2 bases; bases with no gene match: 8. The CDR3 nucleotides read TGTGCCAGCAGCCAATCCCGGACAGGGCGGTATTCACCCCTCCACTTT. Its protein is CASSQSRTGRYSPLHF.

The chain uses TRBV28 and TRBJ2-7; a weak D match, TRBD2 (6 bases). CDR1 is MDHEN and CDR2 is SYDVKM in the germline V gene. V gave up 5 bases and J gave up 2 bases, with 19 bases separating them. The CDR3 contains 16 residues. The CDR3, as DNA: TGTGCCAGCAGTCCCGCCCAACTAGCCAATACCTACGAGCAGTACTTC. It specifies CASSPAQLANTYEQYF.

The rearrangement links TRBV18 to TRBJ2-3; D gene unclear. V lost 3 bases, J lost 2 bases, and 9 bases lay in between. The CDR3 extends over 14 amino acids. Per germline, CDR1 KGHSH and CDR2 LQKENI. The CDR3 loop reads CASSPPTVTDTQYF. CDR3 in DNA: TGTGCCAGCTCACCCCCTACGGTCACAGATACGCAGTATTTT.

The gene calls are TRBV20-1 and TRBJ2-5; 12 positions agree with TRBD2. V gave up 3 bases and J gave up 9 bases; unmatched junction bases: 8. Germline V CDR1 and CDR2: DFQATT, SNEGSKA (reference sequence). The CDR3 has 14 amino acids. CDR3 in DNA: TGCAGTGCTAGTCCTCTAGCGGGAGGGCCTGCCCAGTACTTC. As protein: CSASPLAGGPAQYF.

The chain employs TRBV29-1 and TRBJ2-2; 10 nucleotides match TRBD2. J lost 3 bases, V lost 5 bases, and 3 bases had no gene match. The CDR3 is made up of 14 amino acids. Looked up from germline, CDR1 is SQVTM and CDR2 is ANQGSEA. The CDR3: CSVKREGDTGELFF. In DNA form, the CDR3 reads TGCAGCGTTAAGCGGGAGGGTGACACCGGGGAGCTGTTTTTT.

This chain uses TRBV14 with TRBJ2-3; TRBD2 is a possible D gene (5 bases). CDR3 size: 13 residues. Trimming removed 2 bases from V and 10 bases from J, with 13 bases in between. Germline V lookup: CDR1 SGHDN, CDR2 FVKESK. The CDR3 is CASSQTGPRAQYF. Written as DNA, the CDR3 is TGTGCCAGCAGCCAAACCGGGCCGCGGGCGCAGTATTTT.

The rearrangement links TRBV30 to TRBJ1-1; D uncertain. The germline V gene encodes CDR1 GTSNPN and CDR2 SVGIG (reference sequence). The germline V and J ends were trimmed by 4 bases and 5 bases, with 14 bases remaining between them. This CDR3 comprises 13 residues. This chain's CDR3 is CAWNRPPGTEAFF. The DNA of the CDR3 is TGTGCCTGGAACCGACCCCCGGGGACTGAAGCTTTCTTT.

The CDR3 reads CASSPQTSGTNTGELFF. DNA for the CDR3: TGTGCCAGCTCACCACAGACTAGCGGAACGAACACCGGGGAGCTGTTTTTT. The chain combines TRBV18 with TRBJ2-2; 9 nucleotides line up with TRBD2. From germline, CDR1 is KGHSH and CDR2 LQKENI. J gave up 0 bases and V 1 base, and 3 bases lay outside the gene matches. The CDR3 covers 17 residues.

The V and J genes are TRBV2 and TRBJ2-5, with TRBD2 identical over 8 bases. The CDR3 extends over 15 amino acids. CDR1 is SNHLY, CDR2 FYNNEI, per germline. The ends lost 5 bases at V and 3 bases at J; junction bases unmatched: 8. CDR3 DNA: TGTGCCAGCAGTACCCGCGGGACTAGAAAAGAGACCCAGTACTTC. Its translation: CASSTRGTRKETQYF. The whole variable domain, filled in from reference TRBV2 and TRBJ2-5, reads EPEVTQTPSHQVTQMGQEVILRCVPISNHLYFYWYRQILGQKVEFLVSFYNNEISEKSEIFDDQFSVERPDGSNFTLKIRSTKLEDSAMYFCASSTRGTRKETQYFGPGTRLLVL.

This clone was picked up one time. The chain carries TRBV7-6 and TRBJ1-1, with D uncertain. V dropped 5 bases and J dropped 6 bases, with 16 bases sitting between them. Germline V CDR1 and CDR2: SGHVS, FNYEAQ. This CDR3 has 14 amino acids. The CDR3 nucleotides are TGTGCCAGCAGCCCAAGTAGCATCTGGTCTGAAGCTTTCTTT. Encoded protein: CASSPSSIWSEAFF.

This clone was picked up one time. The chain combines TRBV6-1 with TRBJ2-1; TRBD2 matches at 7 bases. This CDR3 spans 17 amino acids. The V gene end was trimmed by 4 bases and the J gene end by 4 bases; junction bases not matched to a gene: 13. Germline assignment: CDR1 MNHNS and CDR2 SASEGT. CDR3 loop: CASSAASSSGKYNEQFF. The DNA for the CDR3 is TGTGCCAGCAGTGCCGCGAGTTCAAGCGGGAAATACAATGAGCAGTTCTTC.

V usage is TRBV29-1 and J usage is TRBJ1-1, with 7 nucleotides matching TRBD1. The CDR3 has 13 residues. CDR1 is SQVTM, CDR2 ANQGSEA, per germline. V dropped 4 bases and J dropped 4; count of bases not matched to a gene: 6. The CDR3 bases are TGCAGCGTTGTCGGGCAGGGGGTCACTGAAGCTTTCTTT. Protein: CSVVGQGVTEAFF.

V usage is TRBV6-1 and J usage is TRBJ1-2, with TRBD1 identical over 7 bases. The CDR3 covers 17 residues. Trimming at V came to 1 base and at J to 0 bases, leaving 8 bases not matched to a gene. CDR1 MNHNS and CDR2 SASEGT come from the germline V gene. The CDR3 DNA reads as TGTGCCAGCAGTGAAGTAGAGACAGGGACAGCTAACTATGGCTACACCTTC. Residues: CASSEVETGTANYGYTF.

This rearrangement joins TRBV5-1 to TRBJ2-3, with D perhaps TRBD1 (6 bases). The CDR3 loop spans 14 amino acids. CDR1 and CDR2 from the germline V gene are SGHRS and YFSETQ. V dropped 6 bases and J dropped 2 bases, with 13 bases sitting between them. The CDR3 DNA reads as TGCGCCAGCACTCAGACAGGAGACACAGATACGCAGTATTTT. It codes for CASTQTGDTDTQYF.

V is TRBV15 and J is TRBJ1-3, with D perhaps matching TRBD1 (6 bases). The V end lost 0 bases, the J end lost 0 bases, and 9 bases lay between the germline ends. CDR3 size: 16 residues. Germline V gives CDR1 LNHNV, CDR2 YYDKDF (reference sequence). The CDR3 spells CATSREGQYSGNTIYF. The CDR3 bases are TGTGCCACCAGCAGAGAAGGACAGTACTCTGGAAACACCATATATTTT.

V is TRBV4-1 and J is TRBJ2-3; no reliable D call. The CDR3 length is 15 residues. The ends were cut back, 4 bases at V and 4 bases at J, with 15 bases in the middle. CDR1 MGHRA and CDR2 YSYEKL come from the germline V gene. The CDR3 coding sequence is TGCGCCAGCAGCCCCCTCCCGGCAGGTCCAGATACGCAGTATTTT. It yields the protein CASSPLPAGPDTQYF.

The rearrangement links TRBV5-4 to TRBJ1-1; TRBD1 matches 8 bases. Trimming cost V 4 bases and J 6 bases; bases outside gene matches: 5. Germline V lookup: CDR1 SGHNT, CDR2 YYREEE (reference sequence). The CDR3 has 13 amino acids. This CDR3 is CASSLGQAAEAFF. CDR3 nucleotides: TGTGCCAGCAGCCTGGGACAGGCCGCTGAAGCTTTCTTT.

The table lists this clone with a count of one. V is TRBV7-3 and J is TRBJ1-2; no definite D call. The CDR3 loop spans 13 amino acids. The ends were cut back, 3 bases at V and 8 bases at J, with 13 bases in the middle. Germline V CDR1 and CDR2: SGHTA, FQGTGA. CDR3 protein: CASSFFGLTGYTF. In DNA, the CDR3 is TGTGCCAGCAGCTTCTTTGGCCTTACGGGCTACACCTTC.

Written as DNA, the CDR3 is TGTGCCTGGAGTCCAACAGGGGTGGGGGAGCAGTACTTC. Protein product: CAWSPTGVGEQYF. V gene TRBV30 combines with J gene TRBJ2-7; 7 positions match TRBD1. CDR1 is GTSNPN and CDR2 is SVGIG in the germline V gene (reference sequence). The CDR3 has 13 residues. Trimming took 2 bases from V and 7 from J; bases not matched to a gene: 8.

The chain couples TRBV9 to TRBJ2-2; 7 bases align to TRBD1. CDR1 is SGDLS and CDR2 is YYNGEE in the germline V gene. This CDR3 spans 16 amino acids. With 0 bases clipped from V and 0 bases from J, the junction kept 2 bases outside the gene matches. CDR3: CASSVGTGPNTGELFF. CDR3 bases: TGTGCCAGCAGCGTAGGGACAGGACCGAACACCGGGGAGCTGTTTTTT. Using reference TRBV9 and TRBJ2-2 for the parts outside the CDR3, the full variable domain is DSGVTQTPKHLITATGQRVTLRCSPRSGDLSVYWYQQSLDQGLQFLIQYYNGEERAKGNILERFSAQQFPDLHSELNLSSLELGDSALYFCASSVGTGPNTGELFFGEGSRLTVL.

The chain is built from TRBV6-4 and TRBJ2-5, with D uncertain. Germline V lookup: CDR1 MRHNA, CDR2 SNTAGT. The CDR3 consists of 15 residues. V was shortened by 2 bases and J by 7 bases, with 17 bases between the two germline ends. The DNA of the CDR3 is TGTGCCAGCAGTGACACTTCTCGCCAACCGGGGACCCAGTACTTC. It encodes CASSDTSRQPGTQYF.

This clone turned up a few times. This sample includes further DNA sequences coding for the same CDR3. The CDR3 nucleotides read TGTGCCAGCAGTTTTGAGGTGAACACCGGGGAGCTGTTTTTT. This encodes CASSFEVNTGELFF. The chain employs TRBV27 and TRBJ2-2; D is unclear. The CDR3 is 14 amino acids. CDR1 is MNHEY and CDR2 is SMNVEV in the germline V gene (reference sequence). Trimming left V 3 bases short and J 1 base short, with 6 bases between.

V is TRBV5-8 and J is TRBJ1-3, with 8 positions matching TRBD1. V trimming: 3 bases; J trimming: 0 bases; junction bases outside the gene matches: 5. Germline lookup yields CDR1 SGHTS and CDR2 YDEGEE. This CDR3 is 16 amino acids long. The DNA for the CDR3 is TGTGCCAGCAGCTCGACAGGGGACAGCTCTGGAAACACCATATATTTT. Translation: CASSSTGDSSGNTIYF.

The chain is built from TRBV29-1 and TRBJ1-2; unclear D gene. Between the trimmed V and J ends, which lost 4 bases and 0 bases, there was a span of 9 bases. This CDR3 is built from 13 residues. CDR1 and CDR2 (germline): SQVTM, ANQGSEA. Written as DNA, the CDR3 is TGCAGCGTTGCCCTCGGGACTAACTATGGCTACACCTTC. Its translation: CSVALGTNYGYTF.

The gene calls are TRBV6-2 or TRBV6-3 and TRBJ2-5, with unresolved D. The V gene's germline CDR1 is MNHEY and CDR2 SVGEGT. CDR3 size: 14 residues. The V gene lost 0 bases and the J gene lost 2 bases, with 7 bases spanning the gap. Here the CDR3 DNA reads TGTGCCAGCAGTTACTCTACACGACAAGAGACCCAGTACTTC. This translates into CASSYSTRQETQYF.

V is TRBV25-1 and J is TRBJ1-6; 7 bases fit TRBD1. Trimming took 8 bases from V and 6 from J; bases not matched to a gene: 4. CDR1 MGHDK and CDR2 SYGVNS come from the germline V gene. The CDR3 has 13 amino acids. The CDR3, as DNA: TGTGCCAGCGCCGGGACAGCTAATTCACCCCTCCACTTT. Translated, it gives CASAGTANSPLHF.

This sequence joins TRBV15 and TRBJ2-7; D might be TRBD2 (7 bases). Trimming shortened V by 0 bases and J by 6 bases, and 21 bases separated the two germline ends. Germline V gene lookup returns CDR1 LNHNV and CDR2 YYDKDF (reference sequence). CDR3 length: 17 residues. The chain's CDR3 is CATSREKGGTHLAEQYF. DNA for the CDR3: TGTGCCACCAGCAGAGAAAAGGGGGGGACTCACTTAGCCGAGCAGTACTTC. The full variable domain, its missing parts supplied by reference TRBV15 and TRBJ2-7, is DAMVIQNPRYQVTQFGKPVTLSCSQTLNHNVMYWYQQKSSQAPKLLFHYYDKDFNNEADTPDNFQSRRPNTSFCFLDIRSPGLGDTAMYLCATSREKGGTHLAEQYFGPGTRLTVT.

The chain combines TRBV12-3 or TRBV12-4 with TRBJ1-1; D ambiguous. V was shortened by 6 bases and J by 7 bases, with 12 bases between the two germline ends. This CDR3 comprises 12 residues. CDR3 nucleotide sequence: TGTGCCAGCAGACCCACAGTAATTGAAGCTTTCTTT. It encodes CASRPTVIEAFF.